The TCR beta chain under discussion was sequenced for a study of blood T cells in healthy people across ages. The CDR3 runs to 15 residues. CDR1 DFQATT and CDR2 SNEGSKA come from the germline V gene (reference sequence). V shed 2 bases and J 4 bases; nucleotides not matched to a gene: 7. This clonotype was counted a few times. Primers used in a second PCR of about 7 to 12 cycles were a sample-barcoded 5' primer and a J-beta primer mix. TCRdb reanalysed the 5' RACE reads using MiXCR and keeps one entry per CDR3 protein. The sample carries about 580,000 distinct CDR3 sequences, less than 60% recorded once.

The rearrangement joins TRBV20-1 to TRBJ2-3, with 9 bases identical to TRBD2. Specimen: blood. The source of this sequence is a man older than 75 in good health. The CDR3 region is CSARLSGGPSDTQYF. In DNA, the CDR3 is TGCAGTGCTAGACTAAGCGGGGGGCCCTCAGATACGCAGTATTTT.